The sequence of this T cell receptor beta chain was determined in a study of T-cell memory formation after mild COVID-19. Whole-study context: TCR clusters largely stayed donor specific.

Study results and limitations: Clones contracting day 15 to 85 were balanced CD4/CD8; later expanders leaned CD4+. Memory cells collected pre-infection included some clones that later responded, suggesting cross-reactive memory joined. Researchers report contracting CD4+ clones mostly in CM and EM, with CD8+ clones in EMRA.

As concerns this clonotype: Its antigen is unidentified.

Germline V gene lookup returns CDR1 SGHNT and CDR2 YYREEE (reference sequence). CDR3 size: 17 residues. Trimming stripped 4 bases from V and 5 bases from J, with 24 bases between. MiXCR was run by TCRdb on the 5' RACE reads, yielding one entry per CDR3 protein. The repertoire has hundreds of thousands of distinct CDR3 sequences, around 13% of them found once; the top ten carry about 20%. The receptor was derived from a man between 18 and 29 years old who had mild COVID-19 (a few samples of this study predate the infection). Cell type and time point are not known. What was sequenced was PBMCs or a T cell subset sorted from them (not recorded which). The chain is built from TRBV5-4 and TRBJ1-1; tentative D call: TRBD1 (5 bases). The CDR3 is CASSALALGDGWTEAFF. Written as DNA, the CDR3 is TGTGCCAGCAGCGCACTGGCGTTGGGGGACGGGTGGACTGAAGCTTTCTTT.